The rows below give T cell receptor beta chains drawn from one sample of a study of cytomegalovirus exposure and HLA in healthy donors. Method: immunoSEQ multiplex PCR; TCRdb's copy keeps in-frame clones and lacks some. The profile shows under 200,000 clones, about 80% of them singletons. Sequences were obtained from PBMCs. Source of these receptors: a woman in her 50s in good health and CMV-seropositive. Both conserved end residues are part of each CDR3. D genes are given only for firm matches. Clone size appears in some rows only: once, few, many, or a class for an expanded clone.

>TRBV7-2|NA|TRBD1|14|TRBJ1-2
CASSRQGESSGYTF
TGTGCCAGCAGCCGACAGGGGGAGAGTAGTGGCTACACCTTC
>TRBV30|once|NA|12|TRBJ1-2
CAWSVSGNGYTF
TGTGCCTGGAGTGTTTCGGGAAATGGCTACACCTTC
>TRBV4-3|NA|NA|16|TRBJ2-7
CASSQDPISATYEQYF
TGCGCCAGCAGCCAAGATCCCATTAGCGCTACCTACGAGCAGTACTTC
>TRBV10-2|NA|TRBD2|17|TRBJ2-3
CASSDGAGGLWTDTQYF
TGCGCCAGCAGTGATGGAGCGGGGGGGCTTTGGACAGATACGCAGTATTTT
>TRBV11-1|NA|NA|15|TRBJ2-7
CASSLSQGSIYEQYF
TGTGCCAGCAGCTTAAGCCAGGGCTCTATCTACGAGCAGTACTTC
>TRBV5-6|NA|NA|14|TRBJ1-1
CASSLGGRDTEAFF
TGTGCCAGCAGCTTGGGGGGCAGAGACACTGAAGCTTTCTTT
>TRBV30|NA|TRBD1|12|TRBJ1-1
CAWRGQGDEAFF
TGTGCCTGGAGGGGACAGGGGGATGAAGCTTTCTTT
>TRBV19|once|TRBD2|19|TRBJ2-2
CASSPSLRPRRGSTGELFF
TGTGCCAGTAGTCCCTCTTTGCGGCCAAGGCGGGGGTCCACCGGGGAGCTGTTTTTT
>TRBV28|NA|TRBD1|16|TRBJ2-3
CASSFAGTGGPDTQYF
TGTGCCAGCAGCTTTGCCGGGACAGGGGGCCCAGATACGCAGTATTTT
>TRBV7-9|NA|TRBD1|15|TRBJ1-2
CASSLTRTGKIGYTF
TGTGCCAGCAGCTTAACCCGGACAGGGAAGATCGGCTACACCTTC
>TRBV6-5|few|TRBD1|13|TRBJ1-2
CASRTGSNYGYTF
TGTGCCAGCAGGACAGGGTCTAACTATGGCTACACCTTC
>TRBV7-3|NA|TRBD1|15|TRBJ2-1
CASSLKDRVYNEQFF
TGTGCCAGCAGCTTAAAGGACAGGGTCTACAATGAGCAGTTCTTC
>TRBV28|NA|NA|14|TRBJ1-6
CASRQGYTDSPLHF
TGTGCCAGTCGTCAGGGTTATACCGATTCACCCCTCCACTTT
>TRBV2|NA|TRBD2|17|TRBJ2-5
CASSSNPLAGGHETQYF
TGTGCCAGCAGTTCTAACCCACTAGCGGGGGGACACGAGACCCAGTACTTC
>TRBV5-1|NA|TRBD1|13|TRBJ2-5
CASSYRGRETQYF
TGCGCCAGCAGCTACAGGGGGCGTGAGACCCAGTACTTC
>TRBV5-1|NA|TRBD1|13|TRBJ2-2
CASSGQGTGELFF
TGCGCCAGCAGCGGACAGGGTACCGGGGAGCTGTTTTTT
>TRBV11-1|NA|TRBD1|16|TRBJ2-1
CASSLVGQGGNNEQFF
TGTGCCAGCAGCTTAGTGGGACAGGGGGGAAACAATGAGCAGTTCTTC
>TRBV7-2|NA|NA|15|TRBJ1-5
CASSLDGGGNQPQHF
TGTGCCAGCAGCTTAGACGGGGGAGGCAATCAGCCCCAGCATTTT
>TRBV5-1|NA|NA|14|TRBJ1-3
CASSLSSSGNTIYF
TGCGCCAGCAGCCTGAGTTCGTCTGGAAACACCATATATTTT
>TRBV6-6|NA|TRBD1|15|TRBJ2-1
CASSRADRGYNEQFF
TGTGCCAGCAGCCGGGCGGACAGGGGCTACAATGAGCAGTTCTTC
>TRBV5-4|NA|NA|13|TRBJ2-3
CASSLAGPDTQYF
TGTGCCAGCAGCTTGGCAGGGCCCGATACGCAGTATTTT
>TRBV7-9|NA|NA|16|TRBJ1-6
CASSLAVGGYNSPLHF
TGTGCCAGCAGCTTAGCAGTCGGGGGTTATAATTCACCCCTCCACTTT
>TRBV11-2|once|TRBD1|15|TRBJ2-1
CASSPPGQGYNEQFF
TGTGCCAGCAGCCCGCCGGGACAGGGTTACAATGAGCAGTTCTTC
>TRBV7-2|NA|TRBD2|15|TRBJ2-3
CASSSGTSGGSTQYF
TGTGCCAGCAGCTCCGGGACTAGCGGGGGGAGTACGCAGTATTTT
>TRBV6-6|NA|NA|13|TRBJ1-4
CASRPGSVEKLFF
TGTGCCAGCAGGCCAGGATCCGTTGAAAAACTGTTTTTT
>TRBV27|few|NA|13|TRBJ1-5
CASSQAINQPQHF
TGTGCCAGCAGTCAAGCAATCAATCAGCCCCAGCATTTT
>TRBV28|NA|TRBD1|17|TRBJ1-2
CASSPSGTATRSRGYTF
TGTGCCAGCAGTCCCTCCGGGACAGCTACCAGGTCTCGTGGCTACACCTTC
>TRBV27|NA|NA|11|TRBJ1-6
CASKGDSPLHF
TGTGCCAGCAAAGGGGATTCACCCCTCCACTTT
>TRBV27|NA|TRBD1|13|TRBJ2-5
CASSLRQGETQYF
TGTGCCAGCAGCCTGCGACAGGGAGAGACCCAGTACTTC
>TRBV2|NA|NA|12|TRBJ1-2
CASSLGGYGYTF
TGTGCCAGCAGCCTCGGGGGCTATGGCTACACCTTC
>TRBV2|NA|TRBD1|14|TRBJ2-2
CASNDRGHGGELFF
TGTGCCAGCAATGACAGGGGGCATGGCGGGGAGCTGTTTTTT
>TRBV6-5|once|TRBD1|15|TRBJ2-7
CASSTPGTGNYEQYF
TGTGCCAGCAGTACCCCCGGGACAGGGAACTACGAGCAGTACTTC
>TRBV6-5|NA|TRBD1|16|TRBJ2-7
CASSYSNRGAHYEQYF
TGTGCCAGCAGTTACTCGAACAGGGGGGCCCACTACGAGCAGTACTTC
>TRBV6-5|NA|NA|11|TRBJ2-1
CASRYSNEQFF
TGTGCCAGCAGGTATTCGAATGAGCAGTTCTTC
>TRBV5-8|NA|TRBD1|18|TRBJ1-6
CASSTRDRVIIRDSPLHF
TGTGCCAGCAGCACCCGGGACAGGGTTATTATTCGGGATTCACCCCTCCACTTT
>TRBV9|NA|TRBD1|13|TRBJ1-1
CASSVGDRGGAFF
TGTGCCAGCAGCGTAGGAGACAGGGGGGGAGCTTTCTTT
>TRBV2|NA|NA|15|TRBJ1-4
CASSDYSQGKEKLFF
TGTGCCAGCAGTGATTACTCCCAGGGAAAAGAAAAACTGTTTTTT
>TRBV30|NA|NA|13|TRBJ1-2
CAWSEGGLGGYTF
TGTGCCTGGAGCGAAGGGGGTCTGGGTGGCTACACCTTC
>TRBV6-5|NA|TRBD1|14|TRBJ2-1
CASRTWDRLNEQFF
TGTGCCAGCAGAACTTGGGACAGACTCAATGAGCAGTTCTTC
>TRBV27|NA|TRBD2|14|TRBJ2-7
CASSSVAGGYEQYF
TGTGCCAGCAGTTCGGTGGCGGGGGGCTACGAGCAGTACTTC
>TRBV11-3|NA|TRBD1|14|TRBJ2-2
CASSRTGWAGELFF
TGTGCCAGCAGCAGGACAGGGTGGGCCGGGGAGCTGTTTTTT
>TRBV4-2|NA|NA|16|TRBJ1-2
CASSQDGVEQGDGYTF
TGTGCCAGCAGCCAAGACGGAGTGGAACAGGGCGATGGCTACACCTTC
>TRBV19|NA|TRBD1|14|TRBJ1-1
CASSSTGAALYAFF
TGTGCCAGTAGTTCGACAGGGGCCGCGCTGTACGCTTTCTTT
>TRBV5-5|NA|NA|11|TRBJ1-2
CASSFGVSYTF
TGTGCCAGCAGCTTTGGAGTTTCCTACACCTTC
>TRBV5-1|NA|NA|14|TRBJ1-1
CASRDTSGNTEAFF
TGCGCCAGCAGGGACACCTCAGGGAACACTGAAGCTTTCTTT
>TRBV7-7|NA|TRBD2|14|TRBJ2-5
CASSLEASGETQYF
TGTGCTAGCAGCTTAGAGGCTAGCGGGGAGACCCAGTACTTC
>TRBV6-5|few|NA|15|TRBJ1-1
CATARASLMNTEAFF
TGTGCCACCGCCCGTGCCAGTCTCATGAACACTGAAGCTTTCTTT
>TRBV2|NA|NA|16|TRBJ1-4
CASSEGRATTNEKLFF
TGTGCCAGCAGTGAAGGCAGGGCTACAACTAATGAAAAACTGTTTTTT
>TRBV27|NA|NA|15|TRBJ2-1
CASSPPGVGSYEQFF
TGTGCCAGCAGCCCCCCCGGGGTGGGCAGCTATGAGCAGTTCTTC
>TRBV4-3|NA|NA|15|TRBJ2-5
CASSQGGQLRETQYF
TGCGCCAGCAGCCAAGGGGGACAATTGAGAGAGACCCAGTACTTC
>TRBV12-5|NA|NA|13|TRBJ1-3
CASGIYSGNTIYF
TGTGCTAGTGGAATCTACTCTGGAAACACCATATATTTT